The present T cell receptor beta chain was sequenced within a study of cytomegalovirus exposure and HLA in healthy donors. It was the roughly 110-subject validation cohort, separate from the approximately 700-subject first cohort, to which the donors belonged. TCRdb keeps only in-frame clones here, not all; method: immunoSEQ multiplex PCR. The profile shows about 180,000 clones, just under 90% of them singletons. Findings and caveats of the study: Three chains tied to CMV proved CMV antigen-specific in vitro. There were approximately 150 TCR beta chains listed as cytomegalovirus-associated. There were some public TCRs occurring in many donors, but most TCR sequences were rare.

Concerning this clone: The antigen is not known.

Sequenced input: PBMCs. The clonotype originates from a woman aged 30 to 39 in good health and CMV-seronegative.

The CDR3 sequence: CASSLLGGGTDTQYF. CDR3 coding DNA: TGTGCCAGCAGTTTATTGGGGGGGGGCACAGATACGCAGTATTTT. The chain joins TRBV27 to TRBJ2-3, with 7 nucleotides matching TRBD2. The CDR3 has 15 amino acids. Germline lookup yields CDR1 MNHEY and CDR2 SMNVEV (reference sequence). V was pared by 1 base and J by 1 base, with 2 bases of the junction left unmatched.